The rows below give T cell receptor beta chains drawn from one sample of a study of CD8+ T cells in alopecia areata. Sequenced by immunoSEQ multiplex PCR; TCRdb stores in-frame clones only, minus some. The table includes approximately 180,000 clones, more than 60% detected once. The specimen was CD4+ T cells sorted from blood, collected at week 0. Receptors originate from a human donor with alopecia areata. The CDR3 runs from the conserved cysteine through the conserved F or W. Each record gives: D gene, J gene, V gene, clone size, CDR3 DNA, CDR3 protein. The D gene is left open where the match is weak. For some rows the clone size is stated as once, few or many, or as a class when expanded; others skip it.

.,TRBJ2-5,TRBV6-5,once,TGTGCCAGCGGGAGGGGGCAGGAGACCCAGTACTTC,CASGRGQETQYF
.,TRBJ1-1,TRBV29-1,.,TGCAGCGTTGAAGGCCCCGGCAAGACAGAAGCTTTCTTT,CSVEGPGKTEAFF
.,TRBJ2-7,TRBV5-1,once,TGCGCCAGCAGCTTGACGCCGCAGACCCATTACGAGCAGTACTTC,CASSLTPQTHYEQYF
.,TRBJ1-1,TRBV7-9,.,TGTGCCAGCAGCCCGGGGACGGTCCTAGGGACTGAAGCTTTCTTT,CASSPGTVLGTEAFF
.,TRBJ1-6,TRBV30,once,TGTGCCTGGGACTTACAGGGAAGCGGTTCACCCCTCCACTTT,CAWDLQGSGSPLHF
.,TRBJ2-3,TRBV5-1,few,TGCGCCAGCAGCTTGGGACTAGCAGATACGCAGTATTTT,CASSLGLADTQYF
.,TRBJ1-2,TRBV19,.,TGTGCCAGTAATTGGGGTTCCGGCTATGGCTACACCTTC,CASNWGSGYGYTF
.,TRBJ1-1,TRBV30,.,TGTGCCTCGTACGTGAAGAACACTGAAGCTTTCTTT,CASYVKNTEAFF
TRBD1,TRBJ1-2,TRBV18,.,TGTGCCAGCTCACCCCCGACAGGGGGGGATGGCTACACCTTC,CASSPPTGGDGYTF
.,TRBJ2-1,TRBV6-5,few,TGTGCCAGCAGTTACTCAGGCGGTGAGCAGTTCTTC,CASSYSGGEQFF
.,TRBJ2-1,TRBV6-5,.,TGTGCCAGCAGAGAGGGGGGACGGAAGGAGTTCTTC,CASREGGRKEFF
.,TRBJ1-1,TRBV9,.,TGTGCCAGCAGCGTAGCGATGAACACTGAAGCTTTCTTT,CASSVAMNTEAFF
TRBD2,TRBJ2-3,TRBV27,.,TGTGCCAGCAGAACAGCGGGGGCTGATACGCAGTATTTT,CASRTAGADTQYF
.,TRBJ1-4,TRBV7-9,once,TGTGCCAACCTCCGACAGACCACTGGAGGTGAAAAACTGTTTTTT,CANLRQTTGGEKLFF
TRBD2,TRBJ2-2,TRBV4-3,.,TGCGCCAGCAGCCCACTAGCGGGGGGCCCGAACACCGGGGAGCTGTTTTTT,CASSPLAGGPNTGELFF
.,TRBJ2-1,TRBV5-1,.,TGCGCCAGCAGCTTGCGGGCCTACAATGAGCAGTTCTTC,CASSLRAYNEQFF
.,TRBJ1-5,TRBV9,.,TGTGCCAGCAGCGTAAGTCCAGGGGAAGATCAGCCCCAGCATTTT,CASSVSPGEDQPQHF
TRBD1,TRBJ1-6,TRBV29-1,.,TGCAGCGTTGCGACCGGGACAGTTAATTCACCCCTCCACTTT,CSVATGTVNSPLHF
.,TRBJ2-3,TRBV18,few,TGTGCCAGCTCACCGTGGACAGATACGCAGTATTTT,CASSPWTDTQYF
.,TRBJ2-3,TRBV2,few,TGTGCCAGCATCCCGGACCAGCTAGATACGCAGTATTTT,CASIPDQLDTQYF
TRBD1,TRBJ2-7,TRBV13,few,TGTGCCAGCAGCTTGCGATTGGGGACAGGGGGCAACGAGCAGTACTTC,CASSLRLGTGGNEQYF
.,TRBJ1-2,TRBV7-3,.,TGTGCCAGCAGCCAACTTCCGGGCCTTGGCTACACCTTC,CASSQLPGLGYTF
.,TRBJ1-3,TRBV27,.,TGTGCCAGCAGTCCAGACAGGTTACCTGGAAACACCATATATTTT,CASSPDRLPGNTIYF
.,TRBJ2-4,TRBV10-3,few,TGTGCCATCAGTGTCCTTGGTAACATTCAGTACTTC,CAISVLGNIQYF
.,TRBJ2-2,TRBV7-2,few,TGTGCCAGCAGGAAAGACATGAACACCGGGGAGCTGTTTTTT,CASRKDMNTGELFF
.,TRBJ2-7,TRBV5-4,.,TGTGCCAGCAGCCCGGGGACCGCCTACGAGCAGTACTTC,CASSPGTAYEQYF
.,TRBJ1-2,TRBV5-6,.,TGTGCCAGTACCGGGATTGTACGCAACTATGGCTACACCTTC,CASTGIVRNYGYTF
.,TRBJ1-1,TRBV29-1,.,TGCAGCGTTGCCAGGACCCAAGGGACTGAAGCTTTCTTT,CSVARTQGTEAFF
.,TRBJ2-1,TRBV30,once,TGTGCCTGGAGTGTAGGGGAGACAGCTCGCAATGAGCAGTTCTTC,CAWSVGETARNEQFF
.,TRBJ1-4,TRBV30,.,TGTGCCTGGAGTATCCACAAGGGTCCTAATGAAAAACTGTTTTTT,CAWSIHKGPNEKLFF
.,TRBJ2-3,TRBV27,.,TGTGCCAGCAGTTTTCGGGGGAGCACAGATACGCAGTATTTT,CASSFRGSTDTQYF
TRBD2,TRBJ2-7,TRBV7-2,once,TGTGCCAGCAGCTTAGGGACTAGCGGGGGTTACGAGCAGTACTTC,CASSLGTSGGYEQYF
.,TRBJ1-4,TRBV6-1,.,TGTGCCAGCAGTACAGGGATAAATGAAAAACTGTTTTTT,CASSTGINEKLFF
.,TRBJ1-2,TRBV30,.,TGTGCCTGGAGGTACAGAGAAGACTATGGCTACACCTTC,CAWRYREDYGYTF
.,TRBJ1-1,TRBV11-2,once,TGTGCCAGCAGCCCTGTCGGGGAACCGAACACTGAAGCTTTCTTT,CASSPVGEPNTEAFF
TRBD2,TRBJ2-1,TRBV2,.,TGTGCCAGCACGTGGGCGGGGGGCAATGAGCAGTTCTTC,CASTWAGGNEQFF